This entry is about one T cell receptor (beta chain). CDR1 and CDR2 (germline): MDHEN, SYDVKM. The V and J ends lost 1 base and 7 bases respectively, with 20 bases between them. CDR3 length equals 17 residues. This entry comes from a study of blood T cell repertoires in COVID-19. In the study overall: Acute and convalescent COVID-19 samples came from the United States, Italy and Spain. Sources were T cells, B-cell-depleted T cells, or PBMCs; the material itself was cDNA or gDNA.

How the authors handled the data: Nucleated cell number was recorded as an estimate derived from reference gene primer amplification. TCRdb's table, derived via immunoSEQ multiplex PCR, lists solely in-frame clones and lacks some. V and J calls and clone size are copied from that table; D and trimming were computed from the DNA. The sample has more than 75,000 clones, 87% seen once. Specimen: peripheral blood. The gene calls are TRBV28 and TRBJ2-1; D not certain. The TCR originated in a man aged 30-40 years with acute or convalescent COVID-19. The CDR3 DNA is TGTGCCAGCAGTTTATCGTTGCGCCTAGATTTATTGAATGAGCAGTTCTTC. Protein: CASSLSLRLDLLNEQFF.